This T cell receptor (beta chain) is from a study of cytomegalovirus exposure and HLA in healthy donors. Across the study: The Caucasian-associated ancestry cluster contained 81% of the approximately 390 genotyped donors.

The PCR contained 60 Vbeta and 13 Jbeta primers. Assay used: immunoSEQ multiplex PCR; TCRdb lists only in-frame clones, some missing. The profile covers 150,000 to 180,000 clones, with approximately 69% appearing a single time and 2% to 2.5% taken by the ten largest. The CDR3 extends over 13 amino acids. Trimming took 0 bases from V and 3 from J, leaving 6 bases between them. CDR1 is MNHEY, CDR2 SMNVEV, per germline (reference sequence). Study-wide findings and caveats: The study recorded over 150 TCR beta chains that were cytomegalovirus-associated.

Concerning this clone itself: Its antigen is currently unknown.

The sample consisted of PBMCs. This sequence joins TRBV27 and TRBJ2-7; D remains ambiguous. The receptor comes from a young man in good health and CMV-seronegative. CDR3 residues: CASSLSRDYEQYF. The CDR3 DNA follows: TGTGCCAGCAGTTTATCTCGCGACTACGAGCAGTACTTC.